What follows is one T cell receptor (beta chain) and its context. Its antigen is undetermined. Libraries were prepared by immunoSEQ multiplex PCR; TCRdb keeps only in-frame clonotypes and omits some of them. Of roughly 60,000 clones listed, about 93% were seen once; the top ten hold approximately 2.5%. Separate from the roughly 700-subject first cohort was the roughly 120-subject validation cohort, to which the donors belonged. The CDR3 runs to 14 residues. Germline V gives CDR1 SGHVS, CDR2 FQNEAQ. Trimming took off 7 bases at V and 6 bases at J, with 18 bases between the two ends. This sample stems from a study of cytomegalovirus exposure and HLA in healthy donors. Whole-study findings and limits: A later analysis found first-cohort TCR clusters tended to co-occur in the approximately 110 validation repertoires.

This TCR was sampled from a man between 18 and 29 years old in good health and CMV-seronegative. The chain carries TRBV7-8 and TRBJ1-1; D is possibly TRBD1 (5 bases). Sequencing was performed on PBMCs. CDR3 sequence (DNA): TGTGCCAGCACCAAAGTCGGGCAGGGCCCTGAAGCTTTCTTT. Protein: CASTKVGQGPEAFF.